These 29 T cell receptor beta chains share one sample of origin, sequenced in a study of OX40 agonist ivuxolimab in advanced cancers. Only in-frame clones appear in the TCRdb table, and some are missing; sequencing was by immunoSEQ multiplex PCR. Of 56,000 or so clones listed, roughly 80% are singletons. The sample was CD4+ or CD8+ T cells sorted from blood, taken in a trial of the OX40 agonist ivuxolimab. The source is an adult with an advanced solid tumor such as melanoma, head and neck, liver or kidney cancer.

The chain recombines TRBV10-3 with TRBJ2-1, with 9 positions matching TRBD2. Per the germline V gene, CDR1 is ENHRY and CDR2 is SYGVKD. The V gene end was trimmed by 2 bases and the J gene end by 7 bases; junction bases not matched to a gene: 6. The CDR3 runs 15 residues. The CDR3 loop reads CAISEQPSGENEQFF. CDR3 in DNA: TGTGCCATCAGTGAGCAACCTAGCGGGGAGAATGAGCAGTTCTTC.

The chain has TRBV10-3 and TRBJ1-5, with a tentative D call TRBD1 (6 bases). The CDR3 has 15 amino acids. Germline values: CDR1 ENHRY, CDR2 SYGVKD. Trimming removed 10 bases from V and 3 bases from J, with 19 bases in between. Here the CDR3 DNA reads TGTGCCACCACCCCGAAAGGGGGTTCCAATCAGCCCCAGCATTTT. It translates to CATTPKGGSNQPQHF.

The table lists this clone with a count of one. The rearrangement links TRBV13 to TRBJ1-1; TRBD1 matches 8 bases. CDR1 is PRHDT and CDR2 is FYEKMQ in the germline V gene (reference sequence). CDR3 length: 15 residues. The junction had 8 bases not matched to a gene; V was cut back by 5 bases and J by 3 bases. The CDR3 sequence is CASSRGQGGYTEAFF. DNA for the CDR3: TGTGCCAGCAGCCGAGGACAGGGAGGGTACACTGAAGCTTTCTTT.

The CDR3 DNA is TGTGCCAGCAGTGATTCTCTTGGGGGGGGCAATCAGCCCCAGCATTTT. Amino acids: CASSDSLGGGNQPQHF. This sequence joins TRBV2 and TRBJ1-5, with a weak D call TRBD1 (5 bases). Trimming removed 3 bases at V and 2 bases at J, with 14 bases between. The CDR3 loop spans 16 amino acids. Germline V CDR1 and CDR2: SNHLY, FYNNEI. Full variable domain (missing parts from reference TRBV2 and TRBJ1-5): EPEVTQTPSHQVTQMGQEVILRCVPISNHLYFYWYRQILGQKVEFLVSFYNNEISEKSEIFDDQFSVERPDGSNFTLKIRSTKLEDSAMYFCASSDSLGGGNQPQHFGDGTRLSIL.

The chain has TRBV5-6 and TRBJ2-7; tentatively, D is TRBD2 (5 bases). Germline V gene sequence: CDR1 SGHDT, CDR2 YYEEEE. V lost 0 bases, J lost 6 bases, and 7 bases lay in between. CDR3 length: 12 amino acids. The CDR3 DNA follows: TGTGCCAGCAGCTTGGCCGGACTCGAGCAGTACTTC. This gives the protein CASSLAGLEQYF.

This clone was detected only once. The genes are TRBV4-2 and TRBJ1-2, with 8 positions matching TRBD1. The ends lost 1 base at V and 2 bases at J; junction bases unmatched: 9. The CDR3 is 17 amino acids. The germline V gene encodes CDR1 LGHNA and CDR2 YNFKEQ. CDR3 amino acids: CASSQVHGQGQNYGYTF. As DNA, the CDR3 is TGTGCCAGCAGCCAAGTTCATGGACAGGGTCAAAACTATGGCTACACCTTC.

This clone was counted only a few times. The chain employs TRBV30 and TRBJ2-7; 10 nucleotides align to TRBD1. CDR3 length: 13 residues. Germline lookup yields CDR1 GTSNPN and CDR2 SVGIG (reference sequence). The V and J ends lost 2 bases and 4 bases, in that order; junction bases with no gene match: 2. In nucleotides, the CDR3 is TGTGCCTGGAGTCGGGACAGGGGATACGAGCAGTACTTC. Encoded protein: CAWSRDRGYEQYF.

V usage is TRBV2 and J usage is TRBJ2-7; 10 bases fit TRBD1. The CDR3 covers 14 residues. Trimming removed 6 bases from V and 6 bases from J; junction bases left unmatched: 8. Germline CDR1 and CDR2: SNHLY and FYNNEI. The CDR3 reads CASSPDRGPVEQYF. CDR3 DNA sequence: TGTGCCAGCAGCCCAGACAGGGGGCCCGTCGAGCAGTACTTC.

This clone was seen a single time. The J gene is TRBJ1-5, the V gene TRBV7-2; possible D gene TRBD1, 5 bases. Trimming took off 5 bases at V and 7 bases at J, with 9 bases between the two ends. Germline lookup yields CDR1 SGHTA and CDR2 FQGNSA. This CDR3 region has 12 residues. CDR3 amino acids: CASSPGTQPQHF. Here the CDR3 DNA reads TGTGCCAGCAGCCCCGGGACCCAGCCCCAGCATTTT.

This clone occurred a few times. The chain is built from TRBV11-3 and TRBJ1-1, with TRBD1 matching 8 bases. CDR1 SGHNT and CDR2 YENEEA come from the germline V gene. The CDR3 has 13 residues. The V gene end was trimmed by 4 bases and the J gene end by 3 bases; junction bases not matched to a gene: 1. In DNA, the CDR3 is TGTGCCAGCAGCTCACAGGGGGACACTGAAGCTTTCTTT. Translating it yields CASSSQGDTEAFF.

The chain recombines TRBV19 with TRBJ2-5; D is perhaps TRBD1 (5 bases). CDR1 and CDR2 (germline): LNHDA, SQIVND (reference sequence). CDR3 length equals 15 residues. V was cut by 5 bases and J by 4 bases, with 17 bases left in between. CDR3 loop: CASSPGTGGSETQYF. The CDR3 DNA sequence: TGTGCCAGTAGTCCAGGCACAGGTGGTTCAGAGACCCAGTACTTC.

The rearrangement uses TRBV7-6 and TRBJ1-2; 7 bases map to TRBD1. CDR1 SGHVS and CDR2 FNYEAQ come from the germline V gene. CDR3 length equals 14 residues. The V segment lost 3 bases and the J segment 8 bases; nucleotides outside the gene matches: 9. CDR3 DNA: TGTGCCAGCAGCTTCACCTCCGGGACAGAAGGCTACACCTTC. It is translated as CASSFTSGTEGYTF.

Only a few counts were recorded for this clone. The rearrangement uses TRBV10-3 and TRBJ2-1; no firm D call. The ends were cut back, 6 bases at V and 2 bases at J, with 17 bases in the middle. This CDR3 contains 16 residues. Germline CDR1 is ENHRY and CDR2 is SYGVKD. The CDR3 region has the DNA TGTGCCATCAGAAACAGCAACAAGGAAACCTACAATGAGCAGTTCTTC. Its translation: CAIRNSNKETYNEQFF.

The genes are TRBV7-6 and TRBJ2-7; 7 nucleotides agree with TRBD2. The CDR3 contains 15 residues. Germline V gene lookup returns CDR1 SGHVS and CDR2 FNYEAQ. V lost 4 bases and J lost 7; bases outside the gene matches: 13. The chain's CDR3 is CASSSQISGEGEQYF. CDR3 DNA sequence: TGTGCCAGCAGCTCCCAGATCAGCGGGGAGGGTGAGCAGTACTTC.

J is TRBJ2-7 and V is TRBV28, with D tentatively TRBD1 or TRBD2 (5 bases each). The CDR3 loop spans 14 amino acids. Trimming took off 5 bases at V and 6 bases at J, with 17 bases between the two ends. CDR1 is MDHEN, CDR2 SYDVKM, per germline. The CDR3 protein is CASSIQAKGTEQYF. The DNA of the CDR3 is TGTGCCAGCAGTATCCAGGCCAAAGGGACCGAGCAGTACTTC.

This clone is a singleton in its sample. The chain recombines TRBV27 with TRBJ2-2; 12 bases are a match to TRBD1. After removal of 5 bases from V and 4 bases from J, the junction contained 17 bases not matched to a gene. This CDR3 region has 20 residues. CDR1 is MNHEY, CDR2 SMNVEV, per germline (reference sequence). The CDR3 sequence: CASSLRPGQGAPFATGELFF. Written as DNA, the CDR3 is TGTGCCAGCAGTCTTAGGCCGGGACAGGGGGCACCCTTTGCCACCGGGGAGCTGTTTTTT.

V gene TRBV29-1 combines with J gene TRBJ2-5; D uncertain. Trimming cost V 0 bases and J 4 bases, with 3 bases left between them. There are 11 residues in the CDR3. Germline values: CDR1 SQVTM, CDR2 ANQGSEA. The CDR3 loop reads CSVEDLETQYF. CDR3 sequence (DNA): TGCAGCGTTGAAGATCTAGAGACCCAGTACTTC.

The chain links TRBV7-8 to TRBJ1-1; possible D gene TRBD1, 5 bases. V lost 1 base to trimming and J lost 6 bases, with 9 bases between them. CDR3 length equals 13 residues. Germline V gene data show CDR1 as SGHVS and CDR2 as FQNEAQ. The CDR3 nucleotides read TGTGCCAGCAGCTTAGTGGGGGACGCTGAAGCTTTCTTT. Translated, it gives CASSLVGDAEAFF.

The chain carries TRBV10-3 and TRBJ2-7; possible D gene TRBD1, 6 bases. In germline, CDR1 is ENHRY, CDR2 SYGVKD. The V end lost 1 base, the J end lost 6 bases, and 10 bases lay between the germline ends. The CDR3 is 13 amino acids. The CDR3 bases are TGTGCCATCAGTGAGTTACAGGGCTCCGAGCAGTACTTC. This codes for CAISELQGSEQYF.

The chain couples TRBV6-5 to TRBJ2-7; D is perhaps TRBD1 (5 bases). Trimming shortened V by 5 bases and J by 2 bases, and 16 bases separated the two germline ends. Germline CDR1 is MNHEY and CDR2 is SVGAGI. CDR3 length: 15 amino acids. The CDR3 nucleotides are TGTGCCAGCAGTCGAGCGACAGTTGCTCCCTACGAGCAGTACTTC. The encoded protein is CASSRATVAPYEQYF.

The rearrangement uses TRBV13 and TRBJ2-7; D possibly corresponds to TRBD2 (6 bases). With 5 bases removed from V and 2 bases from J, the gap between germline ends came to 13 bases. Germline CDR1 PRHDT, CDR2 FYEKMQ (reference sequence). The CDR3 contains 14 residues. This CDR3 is CASSRGTPAYEQYF. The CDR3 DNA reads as TGTGCCAGCAGCCGCGGGACCCCTGCCTACGAGCAGTACTTC.

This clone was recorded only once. The CDR3 nucleotides are TGTGCCAGCAGTTCGCCGATAGCGGGGGGGCCGATTGCCAAAAACATTCAGTACTTC. This gives the protein CASSSPIAGGPIAKNIQYF. The rearrangement links TRBV28 to TRBJ2-4; the match to TRBD2 covers 11 bases. Trimming cost V 4 bases and J 1 base; bases outside gene matches: 12. CDR3 size: 19 residues. The germline V gene encodes CDR1 MDHEN and CDR2 SYDVKM.

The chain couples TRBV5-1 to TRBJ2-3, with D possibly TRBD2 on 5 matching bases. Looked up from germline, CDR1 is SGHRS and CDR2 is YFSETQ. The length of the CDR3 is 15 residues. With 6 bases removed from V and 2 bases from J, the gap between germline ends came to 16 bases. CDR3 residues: CASTSTGDSTDTQYF. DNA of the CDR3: TGCGCCAGCACCTCTACCGGGGATTCCACAGATACGCAGTATTTT. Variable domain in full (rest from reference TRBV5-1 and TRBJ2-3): KAGVTQTPRYLIKTRGQQVTLSCSPISGHRSVSWYQQTPGQGLQFLFEYFSETQRNKGNFPGRFSGRQFSNSRSEMNVSTLELGDSALYLCASTSTGDSTDTQYFGPGTRLTVL.

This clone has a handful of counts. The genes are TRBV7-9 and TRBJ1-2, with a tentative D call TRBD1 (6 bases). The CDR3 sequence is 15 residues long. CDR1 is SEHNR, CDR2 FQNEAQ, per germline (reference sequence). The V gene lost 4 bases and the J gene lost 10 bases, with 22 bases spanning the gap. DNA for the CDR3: TGTGCCAGCAGCTCAAACTCCCGCGGACAGCCGGCCTACACCTTC. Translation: CASSSNSRGQPAYTF.

The CDR3 region has the DNA TGTGCCAGCAGCCGAGAGACAGGAGCCTACAATGAGCAGTTCTTC. As protein: CASSRETGAYNEQFF. The rearrangement joins TRBV4-2 to TRBJ2-1; TRBD1 might be the D (6 bases). V was shortened by 4 bases and J by 2 bases, with 12 bases between the two germline ends. The CDR3 has 15 residues. Per the germline V gene, CDR1 is LGHNA and CDR2 is YNFKEQ.

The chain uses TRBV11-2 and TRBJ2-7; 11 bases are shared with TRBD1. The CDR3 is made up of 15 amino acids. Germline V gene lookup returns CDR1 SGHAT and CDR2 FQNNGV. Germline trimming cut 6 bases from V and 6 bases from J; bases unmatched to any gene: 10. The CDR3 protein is CASSPVVGTGGEQYF. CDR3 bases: TGTGCCAGCAGTCCCGTCGTCGGGACAGGGGGCGAGCAGTACTTC.

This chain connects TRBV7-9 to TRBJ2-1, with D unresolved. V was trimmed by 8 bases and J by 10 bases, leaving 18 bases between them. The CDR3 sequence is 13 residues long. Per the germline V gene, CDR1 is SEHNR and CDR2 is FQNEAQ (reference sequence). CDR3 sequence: CASAPSEAWEQFF. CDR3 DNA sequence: TGTGCCAGCGCACCTAGTGAGGCTTGGGAGCAGTTCTTC.

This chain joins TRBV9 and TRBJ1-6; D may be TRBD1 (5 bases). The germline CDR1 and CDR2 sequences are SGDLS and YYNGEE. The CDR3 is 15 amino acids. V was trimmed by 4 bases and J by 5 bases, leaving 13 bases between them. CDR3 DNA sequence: TGTGCCAGCAGCCCCCACGTAGGGGATAATTCACCCCTCCACTTT. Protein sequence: CASSPHVGDNSPLHF.

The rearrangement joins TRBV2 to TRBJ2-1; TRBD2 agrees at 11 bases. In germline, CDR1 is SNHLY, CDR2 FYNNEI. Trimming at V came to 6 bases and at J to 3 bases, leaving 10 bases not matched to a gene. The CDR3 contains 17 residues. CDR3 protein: CASSPRLAGGFYNEQFF. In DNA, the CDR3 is TGTGCCAGCAGCCCCCGCTTAGCGGGAGGGTTCTACAATGAGCAGTTCTTC. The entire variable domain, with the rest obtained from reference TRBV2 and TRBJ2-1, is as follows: EPEVTQTPSHQVTQMGQEVILRCVPISNHLYFYWYRQILGQKVEFLVSFYNNEISEKSEIFDDQFSVERPDGSNFTLKIRSTKLEDSAMYFCASSPRLAGGFYNEQFFGPGTRLTVL.